This T cell receptor (beta chain) stems from a study of cytomegalovirus exposure and HLA in healthy donors. The overall study: From donors who were HLA-typed, an early data release held around 80 million unique TCRs.

On this clone: Antigen specificity is unknown.

This CDR3 region has 14 residues. CDR1 and CDR2 from the germline V gene are MNHNS and SASEGT. V lost 2 bases to trimming and J lost 5 bases; unmatched junction nucleotides: 2. Study-wide results and limits: The later analysis indicated that the majority of CMV-associated TCR beta chains appeared HLA-restricted. For most TCR sequences rarity was the rule, although some public TCRs occurred in many donors. As a later analysis showed, several of the most significant clusters appeared to be linked to common viral pathogens.

The PCR used 60 Vbeta and 13 Jbeta primers. Assay: immunoSEQ multiplex PCR; the TCRdb copy retains only in-frame clones and omits some. This table holds 120,000 to 150,000 clones, over 60% found once. The chain employs TRBV6-1 and TRBJ2-3; 9 nucleotides align to TRBD2. The sample comprised PBMCs. This clonotype was sampled from a woman in her thirties or forties in good health and CMV-seronegative. Written as DNA, the CDR3 is TGTGCCAGCAGTGAATCTAGCGGGAAAGATACGCAGTATTTT. It specifies CASSESSGKDTQYF.